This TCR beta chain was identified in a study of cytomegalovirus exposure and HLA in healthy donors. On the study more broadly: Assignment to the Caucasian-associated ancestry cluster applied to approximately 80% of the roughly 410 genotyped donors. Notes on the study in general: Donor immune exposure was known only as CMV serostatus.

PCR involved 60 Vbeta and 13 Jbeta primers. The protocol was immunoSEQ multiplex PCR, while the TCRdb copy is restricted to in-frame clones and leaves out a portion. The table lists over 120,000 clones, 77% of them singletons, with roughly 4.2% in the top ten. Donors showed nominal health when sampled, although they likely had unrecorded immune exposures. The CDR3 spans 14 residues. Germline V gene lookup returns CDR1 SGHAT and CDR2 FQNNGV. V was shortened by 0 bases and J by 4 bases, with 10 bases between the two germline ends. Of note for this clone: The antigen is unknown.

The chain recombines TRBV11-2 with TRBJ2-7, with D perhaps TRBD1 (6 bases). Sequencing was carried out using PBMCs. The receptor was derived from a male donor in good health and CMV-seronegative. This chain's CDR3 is CASSLEQGRYEQYF. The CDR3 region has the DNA TGTGCCAGCAGCTTAGAACAGGGTCGATACGAGCAGTACTTC.